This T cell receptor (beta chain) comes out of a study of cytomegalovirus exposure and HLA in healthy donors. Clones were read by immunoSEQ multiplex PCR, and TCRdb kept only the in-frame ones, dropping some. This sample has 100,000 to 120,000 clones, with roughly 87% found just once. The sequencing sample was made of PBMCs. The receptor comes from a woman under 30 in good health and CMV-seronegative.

The CDR3 DNA follows: TGTGCCAGCAGTGACTTCAATTCCGGTGAGCAGTTCTTC. Translated: CASSDFNSGEQFF. V usage is TRBV6-4 and J usage is TRBJ2-1; no clear D. Germline lookup yields CDR1 MRHNA and CDR2 SNTAGT. The CDR3 runs 13 residues. Trimming pared 1 base from V and 9 bases from J, leaving 10 bases between.